Described below is a single TCR beta chain sequence and its context. Method: immunoSEQ multiplex PCR; TCRdb's copy keeps in-frame clones and lacks some. The sample has some 150,000 clones, 70% to 85% seen once. Germline loops: CDR1 SGHRS, CDR2 YFSETQ. The CDR3 totals 15 residues. With 1 base removed from V and 4 bases from J, the gap between germline ends came to 11 bases. The source of the sample is a study of blood T cell repertoires in COVID-19. Participant reports of clinical history set cohort assignment. Exposed study participants had met a COVID-19 case within 2 weeks before entry. The TCR sequence derives from a woman aged 18-35 years who had been exposed to COVID-19. Sequenced sample: PBMCs or T cells enriched from blood (not recorded which). This rearrangement joins TRBV5-1 to TRBJ1-4; a weak D match, TRBD1 (5 bases). The CDR3 loop reads CASSLTTAINEKLFF. The CDR3 DNA reads TGCGCCAGCAGCTTGACGACAGCTATTAATGAAAAACTGTTTTTT.